The clone carrying this T cell receptor beta chain was counted a few times. Its antigen is not known. Chemo-refractory metastatic non-small-cell lung cancer patients underwent focal radiation alongside CTLA-4 blockade with ipilimumab. This sample was taken from a study of radiotherapy plus CTLA-4 blockade in lung cancer. The data were produced by immunoSEQ multiplex PCR, yet TCRdb's version contains in-frame clones alone and is incomplete. The sample consists of some 41,000 clones, 65% to 70% of them appearing once. Germline CDR1 reads SGHDT; CDR2 reads YYEEEE. The germline V and J ends were trimmed by 4 bases and 1 base, with 17 bases remaining between them. The CDR3 totals 16 residues. Notes on the study in general: Peripheral blood showed expansion of tumor-derived TCR clones after radiotherapy and ipilimumab.

The TCR sequence derives from a human donor with non-small cell lung cancer who had a partial response to radiotherapy plus ipilimumab. The sample was peripheral blood, taken from a patient treated with radiotherapy plus ipilimumab. The V and J genes are TRBV5-6 and TRBJ2-5; TRBD2 might be the D (7 bases). The CDR3 sequence: CASSHGGGSFQETQYF. CDR3 sequence (DNA): TGTGCCAGCAGCCACGGGGGCGGGAGTTTCCAAGAGACCCAGTACTTC.